This TCR beta chain was documented in a study of vaccination effects on CD4 cells after COVID-19. Study background: Sampling of a couple of convalescent patients took place 16 days and one week prior to vaccination.

Generated by immunoSEQ multiplex PCR, the TCRdb table keeps only in-frame clones and is missing some. The repertoire includes approximately 45,000 clones, around 74% of them detected once, and roughly 8.7% sits in the top ten. Germline assignment: CDR1 SGHTA and CDR2 FQGNSA. V gave up 6 bases and J gave up 0 bases; unmatched junction bases: 7. The CDR3 is made up of 15 amino acids. With regard to this clone: The antigen is unknown.

After roughly eleven days in culture, the CD4+ T cells were isolated. IL-2 medium took the place of half the medium on both days 3 and 7. Here the sequenced sample was CD4+ T cells from PBMCs cultured without peptide, taken before COVID-19 vaccination. This clonotype originated in a human donor who had a prior SARS-CoV-2 infection. The chain joins TRBV7-2 to TRBJ2-7; 8 bases map to TRBD1. The CDR3 DNA reads as TGTGCCAGCAGTCCTAATACAGGGGGCTCCTACGAGCAGTACTTC. The encoded protein is CASSPNTGGSYEQYF. Variable domain in full (rest from reference TRBV7-2 and TRBJ2-7): GAGVSQSPSNKVTEKGKDVELRCDPISGHTALYWYRQSLGQGLEFLIYFQGNSAPDKSGLPSDRFSAERTGGSVSTLTIQRTQQEDSAVYLCASSPNTGGSYEQYFGPGTRLTVT.